These 18 T cell receptor beta chains came from one sample sequenced in a study of CD8+ T cells in alopecia areata. RNA, once extracted, was reverse transcribed into cDNA for use as the sequencing template. The data were produced by immunoSEQ multiplex PCR, yet TCRdb's version contains in-frame clones alone and is incomplete. The table lists roughly 6,900 clones, around 70% of them singletons, with 16% in the top ten. The treatment was: oral pan-JAK inhibitor, 5-10 mg twice daily. Punch biopsies of lesional scalp, plus peripheral blood, were taken from alopecia areata patients. The sequencing here drew on skin, taken at week 4, from a patient treated with tofacitinib. Receptor source: a human donor with alopecia areata.

This chain connects TRBV19 to TRBJ1-5; TRBD1 might be the D (6 bases). Germline-derived CDR1 and CDR2 are LNHDA and SQIVND (reference sequence). The CDR3 contains 13 residues. V was clipped by 1 base and J by 7 bases, with 8 bases between them. CDR3 bases: TGTGCCAGTAGTATAGCCCAGGGGCAGCCCCAGCATTTT. The encoded protein is CASSIAQGQPQHF. Variable domain in full (rest from reference TRBV19 and TRBJ1-5): DGGITQSPKYLFRKEGQNVTLSCEQNLNHDAMYWYRQDPGQGLRLIYYSQIVNDFQKGDIAEGYSVSREKKESFPLTVTSAQKNPTAFYLCASSIAQGQPQHFGDGTRLSIL.

The chain joins TRBV7-6 to TRBJ2-2, with TRBD1 as a possible D gene (6 bases). V was shortened by 0 bases and J by 8 bases, with 10 bases between the two germline ends. The length of the CDR3 is 14 residues. Germline CDR1 SGHVS, CDR2 FNYEAQ. The CDR3 here is CASSLAGQWGELFF. The CDR3 nucleotides are TGTGCCAGCAGCTTAGCCGGACAGTGGGGGGAGCTGTTTTTT. Full variable domain (missing parts from reference TRBV7-6 and TRBJ2-2): GAGVSQSPRYKVTKRGQDVALRCDPISGHVSLYWYRQALGQGPEFLTYFNYEAQQDKSGLPNDRFSAERPEGSISTLTIQRTEQRDSAMYRCASSLAGQWGELFFGEGSRLTVL.

The V call is TRBV5-1, the J call TRBJ1-4, with D possibly TRBD1 on 5 matching bases. Germline-derived CDR1 and CDR2 are SGHRS and YFSETQ. This CDR3 has 15 amino acids. Trimming pared 6 bases from V and 2 bases from J, leaving 14 bases between. The CDR3 DNA is TGCGCCAGCACCAAGGGACGGGGGACTAATGAAAAACTGTTTTTT. Translation: CASTKGRGTNEKLFF.

The chain uses TRBV25-1 and TRBJ2-1, with a tentative D call TRBD1 (5 bases). Trimming pared 2 bases from V and 9 bases from J, leaving 17 bases between. The length of the CDR3 is 15 residues. The V gene's germline CDR1 is MGHDK and CDR2 SYGVNS. CDR3 protein: CASSEIQPGSVEQFF. In DNA, the CDR3 is TGTGCCAGCAGTGAAATCCAACCAGGGTCTGTTGAGCAGTTCTTC.

On this clone itself: The same CDR3 also results from other DNA sequences found in this sample. The chain couples TRBV6-6 to TRBJ1-1, with 8 bases identical to TRBD1. J gave up 1 base and V 5 bases, and 3 bases lay outside the gene matches. The CDR3 extends over 14 amino acids. Germline CDR1 reads MNHNY; CDR2 reads SVGAGI (reference sequence). In DNA form, the CDR3 reads TGTGCCAGCAGTACCGACAGGGGGAACACTGAAGCTTTCTTT. Translating gives CASSTDRGNTEAFF.

This clone was observed a single time. This chain links TRBV2 with TRBJ2-7; unclear D gene. CDR3 length: 12 residues. The V gene's germline CDR1 is SNHLY and CDR2 FYNNEI. V was shortened by 8 bases and J by 1 base, with 9 bases between the two germline ends. The CDR3 here is CASSEGSYEQYF. Here the CDR3 DNA reads TGTGCCAGCTCGGAAGGGTCCTACGAGCAGTACTTC.

The gene calls are TRBV2 and TRBJ1-1, with D possibly TRBD1 on 6 matching bases. This CDR3 comprises 12 residues. The germline V gene encodes CDR1 SNHLY and CDR2 FYNNEI. The V gene lost 7 bases and the J gene lost 7 bases, with 13 bases spanning the gap. The CDR3 nucleotides read TGTGCCAGCAATCCACAGGGTGGTGAAGCTTTCTTT. It translates to CASNPQGGEAFF.

The chain uses TRBV5-6 and TRBJ2-1; TRBD1 might be the D (5 bases). In germline, CDR1 is SGHDT, CDR2 YYEEEE. The CDR3 covers 19 residues. With 4 bases removed from V and 5 bases from J, the gap between germline ends came to 28 bases. The CDR3 spells CASSRLDIYLIPINNEQFF. CDR3 sequence (DNA): TGTGCCAGCAGCCGCCTGGACATCTACCTAATACCCATTAACAATGAGCAGTTCTTC. Looking up the rest from reference TRBV5-6 and TRBJ2-1 gives the full variable domain: DAGVTQSPTHLIKTRGQQVTLRCSPKSGHDTVSWYQQALGQGPQFIFQYYEEEERQRGNFPDRFSGHQFPNYSSELNVNALLLGDSALYLCASSRLDIYLIPINNEQFFGPGTRLTVL.

The chain uses TRBV7-2 and TRBJ2-1; no reliable D call. The V end lost 0 bases, the J end lost 6 bases, and 9 bases lay between the germline ends. The CDR3 runs 14 residues. Per germline, CDR1 SGHTA and CDR2 FQGNSA. CDR3 protein: CASSLAGPGNEQFF. Written as DNA, the CDR3 is TGTGCCAGCAGCTTAGCGGGTCCGGGCAATGAGCAGTTCTTC.

The chain couples TRBV9 to TRBJ2-6; TRBD1 or TRBD2 may be the D gene (5 bases each). The CDR3 is 20 amino acids. From germline, CDR1 is SGDLS and CDR2 YYNGEE. The V gene lost 4 bases and the J gene lost 0 bases, with 23 bases spanning the gap. For the CDR3, the DNA is TGTGCCAGCAGCCCAGAGGAGTTTGGGGGACGAGCCTCTGGGGCCAACGTCCTGACTTTC. Amino acid sequence: CASSPEEFGGRASGANVLTF.

This chain links TRBV29-1 with TRBJ1-5; D not certain. This CDR3 comprises 14 residues. Germline CDR1 and CDR2: SQVTM and ANQGSEA. V dropped 4 bases and J dropped 0 bases, with 10 bases sitting between them. Here the CDR3 reads CSVVFGFSNQPQHF. CDR3 coding DNA: TGCAGCGTTGTTTTTGGTTTTAGCAATCAGCCCCAGCATTTT.

The rearrangement uses TRBV11-2 and TRBJ1-4, with TRBD1 as a possible D gene (6 bases). The CDR3 consists of 16 residues. V dropped 2 bases and J dropped 4 bases, with 14 bases sitting between them. From germline, CDR1 is SGHAT and CDR2 FQNNGV. CDR3: CASSLHGQLINEKLFF. CDR3 bases: TGTGCCAGCAGCTTACACGGACAGCTCATTAATGAAAAACTGTTTTTT.

The rearrangement uses TRBV4-1 and TRBJ2-1; no clear D. This CDR3 is 13 amino acids long. The germline V and J ends were trimmed by 0 bases and 8 bases, with 8 bases remaining between them. Per germline, CDR1 MGHRA and CDR2 YSYEKL. The chain's CDR3 is CASSQDSPYEQFF. DNA of the CDR3: TGCGCCAGCAGCCAAGATTCGCCCTATGAGCAGTTCTTC.

The chain is built from TRBV29-1 and TRBJ1-2, with 9 nucleotides matching TRBD1. This CDR3 is built from 14 residues. Germline lookup yields CDR1 SQVTM and CDR2 ANQGSEA. Losses at the gene ends were 3 bases for V and 1 base for J; bases not matched to a gene: 3. The CDR3 spells CSVERQGDNYGYTF. The CDR3 DNA follows: TGCAGCGTTGAGCGACAGGGGGATAACTATGGCTACACCTTC.

In its sample, this clone was seen a few times. This chain uses TRBV7-9 with TRBJ2-5; no firm D call. Trimming removed 3 bases from V and 2 bases from J, with 7 bases in between. Looked up from germline, CDR1 is SEHNR and CDR2 is FQNEAQ (reference sequence). The CDR3 covers 13 residues. The CDR3 is CASSFRQQETQYF. The DNA of the CDR3 is TGTGCCAGCAGCTTTAGGCAGCAAGAGACCCAGTACTTC. Using reference TRBV7-9 and TRBJ2-5 for the parts outside the CDR3, the full variable domain is DTGVSQNPRHKITKRGQNVTFRCDPISEHNRLYWYRQTLGQGPEFLTYFQNEAQLEKSRLLSDRFSAERPKGSFSTLEIQRTEQGDSAMYLCASSFRQQETQYFGPGTRLLVL.

The chain links TRBV7-3 to TRBJ1-1, with D hard to call. CDR1 is SGHTA, CDR2 FQGTGA, per germline. V lost 7 bases and J lost 1, with 10 bases in between. This CDR3 has 13 amino acids. The CDR3: CASKSQSNTEAFF. For the CDR3, the DNA is TGTGCCAGCAAATCGCAGTCGAACACTGAAGCTTTCTTT.

The chain uses TRBV29-1 and TRBJ2-7; 10 bases align to TRBD1. The CDR3 contains 14 residues. The germline CDR1 and CDR2 sequences are SQVTM and ANQGSEA. Losses at the gene ends were 5 bases for V and 2 bases for J; bases not matched to a gene: 6. The CDR3 DNA follows: TGCAGCGTTCGAGGGGGGACAGGGGCCTACGAGCAGTACTTC. Protein: CSVRGGTGAYEQYF.

The chain recombines TRBV28 with TRBJ1-2; D is unclear. The CDR3 runs to 13 residues. Trimming left V 5 bases short and J 8 bases short, with 15 bases between. From germline, CDR1 is MDHEN and CDR2 SYDVKM. The CDR3 bases are TGTGCCAGCAGTGCGCAAGTGCCCAGGGGCTACACCTTC. It encodes CASSAQVPRGYTF.